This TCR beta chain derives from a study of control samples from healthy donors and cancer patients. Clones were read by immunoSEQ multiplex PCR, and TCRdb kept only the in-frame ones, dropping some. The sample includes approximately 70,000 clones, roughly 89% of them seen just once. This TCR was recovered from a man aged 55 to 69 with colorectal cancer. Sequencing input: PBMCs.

CDR3 residues: CASSPQSNRGRVVGYTF. The CDR3 DNA sequence: TGTGCCAGCAGCCCCCAGAGCAACAGGGGGCGGGTTGTCGGCTACACCTTC. The chain joins TRBV7-3 to TRBJ1-2; 9 nucleotides agree with TRBD1. V lost 5 bases to trimming and J lost 8 bases; unmatched junction nucleotides: 18. Germline V lookup: CDR1 SGHTA, CDR2 FQGTGA. The CDR3 sequence is 17 residues long.